This T cell receptor (beta chain) is drawn from a study of cytomegalovirus exposure and HLA in healthy donors. Study-level results: Another analysis was done later, and it associated 16,951 TCR beta sequences with HLA alleles at 0.05 false discovery rate. The presence/absence work took it that sequencing depth was about the same across donors. Later findings reportedly placed an Asian-associated ancestry cluster below the approximately 670-donor mean for N-insertions.

Turning to this clone: Its antigen is not identified.

The PCR was carried out with 60 Vbeta primers and 13 Jbeta primers. Measured with immunoSEQ multiplex PCR; TCRdb has only the in-frame clones, and not every one. This sample has 150,000 to 200,000 clones; over 75% occur once, and the top ten carry approximately 3.4%. CDR1 is SEHNR, CDR2 FQNEAQ, per germline (reference sequence). The CDR3 totals 16 residues. J gave up 5 bases and V 1 base, and 6 bases lay outside the gene matches. This chain connects TRBV7-9 to TRBJ2-1; 9 bases line up with TRBD2. This TCR was recovered from a female donor in good health and CMV-seronegative. The sequenced sample was PBMCs. The CDR3 bases are TGTGCCAGCAGCTTAGTGAGCGGGGGGCCAAACAATGAGCAGTTCTTC. Its protein is CASSLVSGGPNNEQFF.